The 15 T cell receptor beta chains listed next were all sequenced from one sample in a study of T cells in severe cutaneous drug reactions. The patients sequenced had a carbamazepine-induced Stevens-Johnson syndrome or toxic epidermal necrolysis reaction. TCR subtype-specific primers in iRepertoire multiplex PCR prepared libraries for bulk and single-cell sequencing. With the multiplex PCR reads reprocessed, TCRdb shows one record per CDR3 protein and no DNA. Across 20,000 to 25,000 distinct CDR3 sequences, the top ten clones capture 6% to 8% of the sample. Input material: PBMCs. The receptor set was obtained from a human donor with toxic epidermal necrolysis, a severe cutaneous drug reaction.

This chain uses TRBV27 with TRBJ2-1; TCRdb indicates TRBD2, and absent DNA this call remains unverified. CDR1 MNHEY and CDR2 SMNVEV come from the germline V gene (reference sequence). The CDR3 consists of 16 residues. This chain's CDR3 is CASSLSLGLSNNEQFF.

J is TRBJ2-1 and V is TRBV3-1; the D call of TRBD1 rests on TCRdb alone, since no DNA is present to check it. This CDR3 is built from 15 residues. The germline V gene has CDR1 LGHDT and CDR2 YNNKEL (reference sequence). This chain's CDR3 is CASSQSGDPFNEQFF.

This rearrangement joins TRBV20-1 to TRBJ1-1; without DNA, the TCRdb call of TRBD1 cannot be checked. Germline V CDR1 and CDR2: DFQATT, SNEGSKA (reference sequence). CDR3 length: 16 amino acids. The CDR3 loop reads CSARDPRQAAATEAFF.

The CDR3 sequence: CAISETSYEQYF. This chain links TRBV10-3 with TRBJ2-7; TCRdb picks TRBD2, but there is no DNA to check that call. Per the germline V gene, CDR1 is ENHRY and CDR2 is SYGVKD. This CDR3 contains 12 residues.

V gene TRBV28 combines with J gene TRBJ2-7; the TRBD1 assignment by TCRdb is unverifiable without DNA. This CDR3 spans 14 amino acids. The germline CDR1 and CDR2 sequences are MDHEN and SYDVKM. The CDR3 region is CASSTTTGGSEQYF.

V gene TRBV5-6 combines with J gene TRBJ1-3; TCRdb's D call, TRBD1, is unchecked because there is no DNA. Germline CDR1 reads SGHDT; CDR2 reads YYEEEE. This CDR3 has 17 residues. The chain's CDR3 is CASSLPSMTGDGNTIYF.

The rearrangement joins TRBV9 to TRBJ2-1; TCRdb lists TRBD2, though no DNA is available to test this call. Per germline, CDR1 SGDLS and CDR2 YYNGEE. This CDR3 is 17 amino acids long. Here the CDR3 reads CASSVNPTSGAYNEQFF.

This chain uses TRBV3-1 with TRBJ2-4; TCRdb indicates TRBD1, and absent DNA this call remains unverified. Germline V gives CDR1 LGHDT, CDR2 YNNKEL (reference sequence). The CDR3 runs 14 residues. CDR3 sequence reads: CASSPRPREDIQYF.

This chain links TRBV6-4 with TRBJ1-5; without DNA, the TCRdb call of TRBD1 cannot be checked. Germline loops: CDR1 MRHNA, CDR2 SNTAGT. This CDR3 is 15 amino acids long. CDR3 in amino acids: CASSRHSREIGPQHF.

V is TRBV7-9 and J is TRBJ2-1. Germline V gene data show CDR1 as SEHNR and CDR2 as FQNEAQ (reference sequence). This CDR3 is 13 amino acids long. CDR3 sequence: CASSLVSDNEQFF.

V gene TRBV6-1 combines with J gene TRBJ2-1; no DNA is available, so the TRBD2 call from TCRdb remains unchecked. The V gene's germline CDR1 is MNHNS and CDR2 SASEGT. CDR3 size: 14 residues. This CDR3 reads CASSEIARNNEQFF.

Measured by frequency, this clonotype is medium-sized. This chain's CDR3 is CAWSGQGMSAEAFF. The chain couples TRBV30 to TRBJ1-1. Germline CDR1 is GTSNPN and CDR2 is SVGIG (reference sequence). The CDR3 consists of 14 residues.

This chain joins TRBV29-1 and TRBJ2-7; as DNA is missing, the TRBD1 call by TCRdb cannot be tested. From germline, CDR1 is SQVTM and CDR2 ANQGSEA. The CDR3 spans 15 residues. The CDR3 spells CSVEGADRSSYEQYF.

The rearrangement uses TRBV5-1 and TRBJ1-2; the TRBD1 assignment by TCRdb is unverifiable without DNA. Germline lookup yields CDR1 SGHRS and CDR2 YFSETQ. The CDR3 spans 17 residues. This chain's CDR3 is CASHLDDSSLANYGYTF.

The chain recombines TRBV3-1 with TRBJ2-7. The CDR3 covers 15 residues. Germline V gene data show CDR1 as LGHDT and CDR2 as YNNKEL (reference sequence). The CDR3 spells CASSQGFDNSYEQYF.